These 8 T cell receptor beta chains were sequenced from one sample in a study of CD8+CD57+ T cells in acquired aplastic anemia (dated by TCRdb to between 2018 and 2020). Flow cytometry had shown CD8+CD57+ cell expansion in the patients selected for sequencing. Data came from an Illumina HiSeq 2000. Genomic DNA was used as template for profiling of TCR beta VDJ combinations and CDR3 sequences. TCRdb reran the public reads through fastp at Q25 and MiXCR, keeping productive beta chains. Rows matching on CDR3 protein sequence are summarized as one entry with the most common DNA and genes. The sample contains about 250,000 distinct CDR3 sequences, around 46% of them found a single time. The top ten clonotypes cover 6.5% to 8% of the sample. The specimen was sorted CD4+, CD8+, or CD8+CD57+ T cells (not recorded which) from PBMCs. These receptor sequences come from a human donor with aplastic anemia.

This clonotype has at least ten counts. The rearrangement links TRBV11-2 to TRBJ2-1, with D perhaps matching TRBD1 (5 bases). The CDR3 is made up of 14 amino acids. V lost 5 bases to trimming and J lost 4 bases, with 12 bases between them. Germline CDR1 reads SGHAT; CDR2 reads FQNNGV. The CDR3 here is CASSRKTGYNEQFF. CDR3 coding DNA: TGTGCCAGCAGCCGGAAAACAGGTTACAATGAGCAGTTCTTC.

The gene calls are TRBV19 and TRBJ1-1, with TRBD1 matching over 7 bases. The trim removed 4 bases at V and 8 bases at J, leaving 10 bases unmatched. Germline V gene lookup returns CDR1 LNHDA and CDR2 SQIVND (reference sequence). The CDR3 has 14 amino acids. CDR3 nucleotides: TGTGCCAGTAGTAGAAAACAGGGGTCTTTAGAAGCTTTCTTT. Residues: CASSRKQGSLEAFF.

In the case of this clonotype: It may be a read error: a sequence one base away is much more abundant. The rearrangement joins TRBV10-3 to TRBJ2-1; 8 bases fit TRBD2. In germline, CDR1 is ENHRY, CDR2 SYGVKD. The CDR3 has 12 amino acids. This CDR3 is CASKAGGNGQFF. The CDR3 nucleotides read TGTGCCAGCAAGGCGGGGGGCAATGGGCAGTTCTTC.

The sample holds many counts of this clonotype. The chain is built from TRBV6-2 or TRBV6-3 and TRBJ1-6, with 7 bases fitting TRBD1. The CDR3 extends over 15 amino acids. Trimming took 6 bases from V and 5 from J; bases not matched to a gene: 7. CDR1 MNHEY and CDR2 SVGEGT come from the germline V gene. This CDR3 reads CASRPGQVDNSPLHF. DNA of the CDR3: TGTGCCAGCAGGCCTGGACAGGTTGATAATTCACCCCTCCACTTT.

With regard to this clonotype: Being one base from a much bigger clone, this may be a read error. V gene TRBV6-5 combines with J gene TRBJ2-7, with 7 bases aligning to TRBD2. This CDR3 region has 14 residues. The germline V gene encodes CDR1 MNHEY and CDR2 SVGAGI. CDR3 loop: CTSSYSGGRDEQYF. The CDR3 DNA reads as TGTACCAGCAGTTACTCGGGGGGAAGGGACGAGCAGTACTTC.

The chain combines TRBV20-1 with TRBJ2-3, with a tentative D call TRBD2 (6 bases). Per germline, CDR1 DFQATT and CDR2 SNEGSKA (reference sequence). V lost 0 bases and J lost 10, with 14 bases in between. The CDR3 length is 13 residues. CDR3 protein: CSAREGIAVAQYF. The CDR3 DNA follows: TGCAGTGCTAGAGAGGGGATAGCGGTCGCGCAGTATTTT.

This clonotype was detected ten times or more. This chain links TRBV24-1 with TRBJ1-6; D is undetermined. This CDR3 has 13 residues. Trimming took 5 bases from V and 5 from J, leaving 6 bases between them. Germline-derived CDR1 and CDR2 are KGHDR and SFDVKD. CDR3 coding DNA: TGTGCCACCAGTGTGGGAGATAATTCACCCCTCCACTTT. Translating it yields CATSVGDNSPLHF.

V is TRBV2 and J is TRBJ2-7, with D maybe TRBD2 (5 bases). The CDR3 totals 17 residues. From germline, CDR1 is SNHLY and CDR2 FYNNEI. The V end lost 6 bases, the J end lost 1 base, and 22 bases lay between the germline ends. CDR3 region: CASSEGGRTSYSYEQYF. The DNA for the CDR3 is TGTGCCAGCAGCGAGGGTGGCAGAACCAGCTATTCCTACGAGCAGTACTTC.